This TCR beta chain was identified in a study of T-cell reconstitution after alpha-beta-depleted transplantation in children. Germline CDR1 is SEHNR and CDR2 is FQNEAQ (reference sequence). The V segment lost 0 bases and the J segment 6 bases; nucleotides outside the gene matches: 4. CDR3 size: 15 residues. This clonotype showed up just a few times. Researchers prepared the TCRbeta library using unique molecular identifiers, the study reports. TCRdb re-analysed the PCR reads in MiXCR, keeping a single row per CDR3 protein. The sample holds approximately 590,000 distinct CDR3 sequences, approximately 10% seen once.

Sequencing was performed on PBMCs from the stem cell graft donor, taken from the stem cell graft. This chain links TRBV7-9 with TRBJ2-7; the match to TRBD1 covers 11 bases. This sequence was found in a human donor who donated a stem cell graft to a child with acute myeloid leukemia. The DNA of the CDR3 is TGTGCCAGCAGCTTAGCGGGGGACAGGGGGGCCGAGCAGTACTTC. It translates to CASSLAGDRGAEQYF.